Below, 17 T cell receptor beta chains from the same sample are listed, as sequenced in a study of T cell responses to AZD1222 COVID-19 vaccine. Repertoires were generated with immunoSEQ multiplex PCR, while TCRdb's copy carries only in-frame clones and drops some. The sample yields 95,000 to 110,000 clones, roughly 87% seen once. The sequences come from peripheral blood, collected on day 0 of AZD1222 vaccination. These receptors were obtained from an adult in good health.

The V gene is TRBV10-1, the J gene TRBJ2-2; TRBD1 matches 8 bases. J lost 4 bases, V lost 0 bases, and 4 bases had no gene match. The CDR3 is made up of 16 amino acids. CDR1 is WNHNN, CDR2 SYGVQD, per germline (reference sequence). CDR3 in DNA: TGCGCCAGCAGTGAGTCTCGCACAGGGGGCACCGGGGAGCTGTTTTTT. Protein sequence: CASSESRTGGTGELFF.

This clone was observed a single time. V usage is TRBV9 and J usage is TRBJ1-2; 9 bases align to TRBD1. The CDR3 loop spans 15 amino acids. Per the germline V gene, CDR1 is SGDLS and CDR2 is YYNGEE. V trimming: 4 bases; J trimming: 4 bases; junction bases outside the gene matches: 8. The CDR3 sequence: CASSPSGQGLYGYTF. CDR3 DNA: TGTGCCAGCAGCCCATCGGGACAGGGCCTCTATGGCTACACCTTC. The full variable domain, rest sourced from reference TRBV9 and TRBJ1-2, is DSGVTQTPKHLITATGQRVTLRCSPRSGDLSVYWYQQSLDQGLQFLIQYYNGEERAKGNILERFSAQQFPDLHSELNLSSLELGDSALYFCASSPSGQGLYGYTFGSGTRLTVV.

The chain has TRBV7-2 and TRBJ2-7, with 7 bases matching TRBD2. V lost 1 base, J lost 2 bases, and 5 bases stayed unmatched. The CDR3 runs to 15 residues. Germline V lookup: CDR1 SGHTA, CDR2 FQGNSA. This chain's CDR3 is CASSLVLGGAYEQYF. The CDR3 bases are TGTGCCAGCAGCTTAGTGCTGGGGGGGGCCTACGAGCAGTACTTC.

This chain uses TRBV28 with TRBJ1-2; 10 nucleotides line up with TRBD1. The CDR3 is made up of 16 amino acids. Germline CDR1 and CDR2: MDHEN and SYDVKM. V lost 6 bases and J lost 6; bases outside the gene matches: 13. The CDR3 spells CASSPPPGQGTNGYTF. In DNA, the CDR3 is TGTGCCAGCAGCCCTCCTCCGGGACAGGGGACGAATGGCTACACCTTC.

This clone was detected once. This chain joins TRBV12-3 or TRBV12-4 and TRBJ2-7; no clear D gene. This CDR3 region has 12 residues. V gave up 8 bases and J gave up 1 base, with 9 bases separating them. Here the CDR3 reads CASGFASYEQYF. The DNA for the CDR3 is TGTGCCAGCGGGTTCGCGTCCTACGAGCAGTACTTC.

This chain uses TRBV5-1 with TRBJ1-2, with D perhaps TRBD1 (5 bases). Trimming cost V 0 bases and J 2 bases, with 14 bases left between them. The V gene's germline CDR1 is SGHRS and CDR2 YFSETQ. This CDR3 has 16 amino acids. The CDR3 is CASSLVGGDLNYGYTF. DNA for the CDR3: TGCGCCAGCAGCTTGGTAGGCGGGGACCTAAACTATGGCTACACCTTC.

The V and J genes are TRBV4-2 and TRBJ2-7, with D maybe TRBD1 (7 bases). This CDR3 comprises 15 residues. The germline V gene has CDR1 LGHNA and CDR2 YNFKEQ. V was shortened by 1 base and J by 4 bases, with 14 bases between the two germline ends. The DNA of the CDR3 is TGTGCCAGCAGCCAAGGCCAGGGGGGCCTGTACGAGCAGTACTTC. Amino acid sequence: CASSQGQGGLYEQYF.

The gene calls are TRBV28 and TRBJ2-6; D unclear. Germline CDR1 reads MDHEN; CDR2 reads SYDVKM. The CDR3 runs to 14 residues. With 1 base removed from V and 0 bases from J, the gap between germline ends came to 1 base. CDR3 protein: CASSLYSGANVLTF. The CDR3 DNA reads as TGTGCCAGCAGTTTATACTCTGGGGCCAACGTCCTGACTTTC. The full variable domain, with the rest looked up from reference TRBV28 and TRBJ2-6, is DVKVTQSSRYLVKRTGEKVFLECVQDMDHENMFWYRQDPGLGLRLIYFSYDVKMKEKGDIPEGYSVSREKKERFSLILESASTNQTSMYLCASSLYSGANVLTFGAGSRLTVL.

This chain links TRBV7-9 with TRBJ2-1, with D perhaps given as TRBD1 or TRBD2 (6 bases each). The CDR3 contains 14 residues. The germline CDR1 and CDR2 sequences are SEHNR and FQNEAQ (reference sequence). Trimming took 3 bases from V and 5 from J, leaving 11 bases between them. As DNA, the CDR3 is TGTGCCAGCAGCTTGTCGGGGGCCCACAATGAGCAGTTCTTC. Protein: CASSLSGAHNEQFF.

CDR3 DNA: TGTGCCAGCGGAGAGGGGTCTGGAAACACCATATATTTT. Amino acids: CASGEGSGNTIYF. The rearrangement links TRBV9 to TRBJ1-3, with D possibly being TRBD1 (5 bases). Germline values: CDR1 SGDLS, CDR2 YYNGEE. The CDR3 loop spans 13 amino acids. Trimming removed 7 bases at V and 1 base at J, with 9 bases between.

The chain joins TRBV19 to TRBJ1-5; D gene uncertain. Germline loops: CDR1 LNHDA, CDR2 SQIVND (reference sequence). CDR3 length: 17 amino acids. The V end was cut by 5 bases, the J end by 2 bases, with 19 bases between. CDR3 coding DNA: TGTGCCAGTAGTCCCGCTGGGTTAACCGAGGGCAATCAGCCCCAGCATTTT. Its translation: CASSPAGLTEGNQPQHF.

The V call is TRBV10-2, the J call TRBJ1-1; the D is unclear. Between the trimmed V and J ends, which lost 7 bases and 5 bases, there was a span of 8 bases. The CDR3 sequence is 11 residues long. The germline V gene has CDR1 WSHSY and CDR2 SAAADI. The CDR3 coding sequence is TGCGCCAGCATGCGGGAAACTGAAGCTTTCTTT. This gives the protein CASMRETEAFF.

This clone was recorded only once. V usage is TRBV21-1 and J usage is TRBJ1-2; the table gives TRBD1 as D, unverified against the DNA. TRBV21-1 is assigned pseudogene status. This CDR3 spans 13 amino acids. Written as DNA, the CDR3 is TGTGCCAGCTGCTCGGGACAGGGTCGGGGCTACACCTTC. Encoded protein: CASCSGQGRGYTF.

This clone has a handful of counts. The rearrangement links TRBV5-4 to TRBJ2-3; TRBD2 matches 7 bases. Looked up from germline, CDR1 is SGHNT and CDR2 is YYREEE (reference sequence). The junction had 4 bases not matched to a gene; V was cut back by 4 bases and J by 2 bases. This CDR3 is built from 14 residues. CDR3 DNA sequence: TGTGCCAGCAGCATCGGGACTAACACAGATACGCAGTATTTT. Its translation: CASSIGTNTDTQYF.

This sequence joins TRBV18 and TRBJ2-7; D might be TRBD2 (6 bases). The CDR3 is 17 amino acids. Germline-derived CDR1 and CDR2 are KGHSH and LQKENI. V was clipped by 0 bases and J by 2 bases, with 17 bases between them. The CDR3 DNA reads TGTGCCAGCTCACCACCGGGGGGAGCGACCGCCACCTACGAGCAGTACTTC. Its protein is CASSPPGGATATYEQYF.

This chain connects TRBV6-5 to TRBJ1-1; weak D call: TRBD1 (6 bases). Germline lookup yields CDR1 MNHEY and CDR2 SVGAGI. This CDR3 region has 14 residues. V was shortened by 6 bases and J by 8 bases, with 19 bases between the two germline ends. The CDR3 region is CASRFNRESPEAFF. DNA of the CDR3: TGTGCCAGCAGATTCAACAGGGAAAGTCCCGAAGCTTTCTTT.

The chain links TRBV19 to TRBJ1-2; D unclear. V was trimmed by 0 bases and J by 5 bases, leaving 7 bases between them. The CDR3 has 13 amino acids. Germline loops: CDR1 LNHDA, CDR2 SQIVND (reference sequence). This chain's CDR3 is CASSIDRGYGYTF. The CDR3 bases are TGTGCCAGTAGTATAGATCGGGGATATGGCTACACCTTC.